The entry below describes one TCR beta chain. What it binds is not known. The data derive from a study of vaccination effects on CD4 cells after COVID-19. The method was immunoSEQ multiplex PCR; TCRdb's version includes in-frame clones alone and lacks a portion of them. The sample consists of about 63,000 clones, around 75% of them appearing once. The study, taken as a whole, reports: Marked clonal contraction was seen in infection- and vaccine-induced clones late after vaccination.

CDR1 and CDR2 from the germline V gene are SGDLS and YYNGEE. The CDR3 consists of 16 residues. The V and J ends lost 0 bases and 4 bases, in that order; junction bases with no gene match: 6. With the ViraFEST assay, the study expanded antigen-specific CD4+ T cells using viral peptide pools, then sequenced them. Investigators separated out CD4+ T cells once around 10 days of culture had passed. Among the vaccine recipients, none had a prior SARS-CoV-2 infection, and nucleocapsid antibodies were negative. The chain joins TRBV9 to TRBJ2-5; 10 nucleotides match TRBD1. Material: CD4+ T cells from PBMCs cultured with HCoV-OC43 spike peptides, obtained before COVID-19 vaccination. Indicated subset: HCoV-OC43 spike overlapping peptide pool stimulation. This receptor was taken from a human donor who received a COVID-19 vaccine. The CDR3 protein is CASSVVGTGVGETQYF. CDR3 bases: TGTGCCAGCAGCGTAGTGGGGACAGGGGTCGGAGAGACCCAGTACTTC.